The T cell receptor (beta chain) described here comes from a study of early T cells in non-severe SARS-CoV-2 infection. CDR3 length equals 16 residues. Germline values: CDR1 DFQATT, CDR2 SNEGSKA (reference sequence). TCRdb recomputed calls from the 5' RACE reads with MiXCR, one row per CDR3 protein. The table has approximately 80,000 distinct CDR3 sequences, approximately 12% seen once. Worth noting for this clonotype: Mismatch with germline at one junction end may stem from a read error.

This receptor was obtained from an adult who was a healthcare worker with PCR-confirmed SARS-CoV-2 infection or an uninfected control (not recorded which). The V call is TRBV20-1, the J call TRBJ2-1, with D perhaps being TRBD1 or TRBD2 (6 bases each). Sample: whole blood. The CDR3 bases are TGCAGTGTTAGAGATTTAGGGGGGAGCTCCTACAATGAGCAGTTCTTC. Its protein product is CSVRDLGGSSYNEQFF.